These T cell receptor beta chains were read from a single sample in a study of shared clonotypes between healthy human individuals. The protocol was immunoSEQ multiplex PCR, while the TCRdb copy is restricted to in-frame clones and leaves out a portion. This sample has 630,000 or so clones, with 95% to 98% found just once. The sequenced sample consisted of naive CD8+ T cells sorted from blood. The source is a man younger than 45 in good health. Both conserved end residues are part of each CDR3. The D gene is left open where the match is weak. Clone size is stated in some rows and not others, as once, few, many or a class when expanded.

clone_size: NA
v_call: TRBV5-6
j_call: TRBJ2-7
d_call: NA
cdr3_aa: CASSRGTAEQYF
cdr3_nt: TGTGCCAGCAGCCGGGGGACAGCCGAGCAGTACTTC

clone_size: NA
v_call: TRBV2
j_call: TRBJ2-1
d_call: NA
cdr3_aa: CASRDSYNEQFF
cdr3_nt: TGTGCCAGCAGGGACAGCTACAATGAGCAGTTCTTC

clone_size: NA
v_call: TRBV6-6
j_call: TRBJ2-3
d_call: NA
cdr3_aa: CASEGPNQNTDTQYF
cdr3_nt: TGTGCCAGCGAAGGGCCCAACCAGAACACAGATACGCAGTATTTT

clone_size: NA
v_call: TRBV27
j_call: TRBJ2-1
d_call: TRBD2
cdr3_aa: CASSQRVASGINEQFF
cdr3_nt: TGTGCCAGCAGTCAAAGGGTGGCTAGCGGGATCAATGAGCAGTTCTTC

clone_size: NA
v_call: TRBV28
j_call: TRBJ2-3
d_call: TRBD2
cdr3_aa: CASSLGKRETSTDTQYF
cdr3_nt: TGTGCCAGCAGTTTAGGCAAGCGGGAGACCAGCACAGATACGCAGTATTTT

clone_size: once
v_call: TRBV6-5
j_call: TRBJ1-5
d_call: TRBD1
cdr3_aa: CASSSGQGNQPQHF
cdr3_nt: TGTGCCAGCAGTTCGGGACAGGGAAATCAGCCCCAGCATTTT

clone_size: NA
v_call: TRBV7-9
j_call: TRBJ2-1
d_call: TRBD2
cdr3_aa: CASSLVAGENYNEQFF
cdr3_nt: TGTGCCAGCAGCTTAGTTGCGGGAGAAAACTACAATGAGCAGTTCTTC

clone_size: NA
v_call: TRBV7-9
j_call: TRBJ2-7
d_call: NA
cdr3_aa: CASSSWLGVGVDEQYF
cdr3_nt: TGTGCCAGCAGCTCGTGGCTAGGGGTAGGAGTCGACGAGCAGTACTTC

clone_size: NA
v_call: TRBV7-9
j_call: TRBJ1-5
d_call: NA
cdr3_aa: CASSLGTGISRNQPQHF
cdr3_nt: TGTGCCAGCAGCTTAGGCACAGGGATTTCGCGCAATCAGCCCCAGCATTTT

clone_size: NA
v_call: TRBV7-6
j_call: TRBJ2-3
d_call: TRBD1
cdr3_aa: CASSRWTGSTDTQYF
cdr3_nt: TGTGCCAGCAGCCGATGGACAGGGAGCACAGATACGCAGTATTTT

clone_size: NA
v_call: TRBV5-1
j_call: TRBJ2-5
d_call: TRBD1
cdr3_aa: CASSPDDREETQYF
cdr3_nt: TGCGCCAGCAGCCCAGACGACAGGGAAGAGACCCAGTACTTC

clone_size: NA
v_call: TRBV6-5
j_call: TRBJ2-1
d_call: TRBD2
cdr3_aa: CASSRSGTTYNEQFF
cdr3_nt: TGTGCCAGCAGCCGTAGCGGGACCACCTACAATGAGCAGTTCTTC

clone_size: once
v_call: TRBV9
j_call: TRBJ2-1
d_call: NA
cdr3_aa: CASSVGGSSSYNEQFF
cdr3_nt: TGTGCCAGCAGCGTAGGCGGGTCAAGCTCCTACAATGAGCAGTTCTTC

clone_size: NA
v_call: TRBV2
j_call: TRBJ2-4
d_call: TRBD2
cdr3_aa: CASSGGTMAKNIQYF
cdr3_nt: TGTGCCAGCAGTGGGGGGACTATGGCCAAAAACATTCAGTACTTC

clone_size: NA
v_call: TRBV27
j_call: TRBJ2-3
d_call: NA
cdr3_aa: CASSSRETSTDTQYF
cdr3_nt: TGTGCCAGCAGTTCACGGGAGACTAGCACAGATACGCAGTATTTT

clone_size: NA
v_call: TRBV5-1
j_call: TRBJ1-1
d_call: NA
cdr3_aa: CASSGEGTEAFF
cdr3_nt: TGCGCCAGCTCGGGCGAAGGCACTGAAGCTTTCTTT

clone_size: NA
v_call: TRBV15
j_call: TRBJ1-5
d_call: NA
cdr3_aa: CATSRAYRERHQPQHF
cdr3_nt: TGTGCCACCAGCAGAGCCTACAGGGAGAGGCATCAGCCCCAGCATTTT

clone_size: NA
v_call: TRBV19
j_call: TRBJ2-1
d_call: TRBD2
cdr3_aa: CASSIGGSTYNEQFF
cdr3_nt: TGTGCCAGTAGTATTGGCGGGAGCACCTACAATGAGCAGTTCTTC

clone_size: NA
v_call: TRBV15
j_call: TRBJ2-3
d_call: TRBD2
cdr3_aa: CATSRGLGSGRRDTQYF
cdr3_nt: TGTGCCACCAGCAGAGGTTTGGGTAGCGGGAGGAGAGATACGCAGTATTTT

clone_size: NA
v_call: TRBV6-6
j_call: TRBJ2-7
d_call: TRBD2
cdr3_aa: CASSYSREGQGEQYF
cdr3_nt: TGTGCCAGCAGTTACTCACGGGAGGGCCAAGGGGAGCAGTACTTC

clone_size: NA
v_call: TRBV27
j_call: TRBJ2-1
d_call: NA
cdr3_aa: CASSWSAVAEQFF
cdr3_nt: TGTGCCAGCAGTTGGTCTGCGGTTGCTGAGCAGTTCTTC

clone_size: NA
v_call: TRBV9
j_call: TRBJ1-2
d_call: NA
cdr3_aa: CASSVEALVAYGYTF
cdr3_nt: TGTGCCAGCAGCGTAGAGGCTTTAGTCGCCTATGGCTACACCTTC

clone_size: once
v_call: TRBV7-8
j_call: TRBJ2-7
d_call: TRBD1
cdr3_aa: CASSPTGDRAYEQYF
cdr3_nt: TGTGCCAGCAGCCCGACAGGGGATCGTGCCTACGAGCAGTACTTC

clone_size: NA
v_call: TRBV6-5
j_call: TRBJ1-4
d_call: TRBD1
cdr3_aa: CASKPGQGYEKLFF
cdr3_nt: TGTGCCAGCAAACCAGGACAGGGTTACGAAAAACTGTTTTTT

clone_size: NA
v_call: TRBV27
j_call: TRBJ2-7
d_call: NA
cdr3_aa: CASSLSYSGNYEQYF
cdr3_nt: TGTGCCAGCAGTTTATCGTACTCAGGGAATTACGAGCAGTACTTC

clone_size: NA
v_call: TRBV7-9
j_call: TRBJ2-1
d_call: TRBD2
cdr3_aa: CASSLPFVGLAGDEQFF
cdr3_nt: TGTGCCAGCAGCTTACCGTTTGTAGGACTAGCGGGAGATGAGCAGTTCTTC

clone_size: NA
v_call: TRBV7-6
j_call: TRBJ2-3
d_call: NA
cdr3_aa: CASSPGQGWDTQYF
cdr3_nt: TGTGCCAGCAGCCCAGGTCAGGGTTGGGATACGCAGTATTTT

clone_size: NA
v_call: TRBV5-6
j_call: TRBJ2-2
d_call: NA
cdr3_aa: CASSPGHWTTGELFF
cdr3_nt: TGTGCCAGCAGCCCCGGACACTGGACCACCGGGGAGCTGTTTTTT